The source of this T cell receptor (beta chain) is a study of technical replicates of blood from several donors. Only in-frame clones appear in the TCRdb table, and some are missing; sequencing was by immunoSEQ multiplex PCR. This table has about 62,000 clones, roughly 91% appearing once. The sequenced sample was PBMCs. This TCR derives from a human donor in good health. Some clones in this sample may be carry-over from other donors' samples.

CDR3 residues: CASSQSSTSGSFSDTQYF. The CDR3 DNA is TGCGCCAGCAGCCAATCCTCGACTAGCGGGAGCTTTTCAGATACGCAGTATTTT. The chain uses TRBV4-1 and TRBJ2-3; TRBD2 matches at 12 bases. Trimming cost V 2 bases and J 4 bases; bases outside gene matches: 10. This CDR3 has 18 residues. The germline V gene encodes CDR1 MGHRA and CDR2 YSYEKL.